A selection of T cell receptor beta chains follows, all from one sample in a study of T cell responses to AZD1222 COVID-19 vaccine. TCRdb's table, derived via immunoSEQ multiplex PCR, lists solely in-frame clones and lacks some. This sample yields more than 150,000 clones, of which approximately 86% are seen a single time; 6.9% belongs to the top ten. The source material was peripheral blood, sampled after recovery from COVID-19. Source of these receptors: an adult who had recovered from COVID-19. The CDR3 runs from the conserved cysteine through the conserved F or W. Clone size is not always given. Where it is, it says once, few, many or a class for expanded clones.

J gene | clone size | V gene | CDR3 protein
TRBJ2-7 | - | TRBV5-1 | CASSLDGGSSYEQYF
TRBJ2-5 | - | TRBV10-3 | CATGGIAGWETQYF
TRBJ2-7 | - | TRBV2 | CASSRDLNTMGTYEQYF
TRBJ2-7 | - | TRBV5-4 | CASTKGGGVVAYEQYF
TRBJ2-7 | - | TRBV19 | CASSIGHEQYF
TRBJ1-2 | - | TRBV6-5 | CASSSGQGGGYTF
TRBJ1-2 | once | TRBV6-5 | CASSYSSGNGYTF
TRBJ1-2 | - | TRBV29-1 | CSVDIGPYGYTF
TRBJ2-3 | - | TRBV18 | CASSPTGGDTQYF
TRBJ2-7 | - | TRBV7-2 | CASSSRTGSYEQYF
TRBJ2-1 | - | TRBV18 | CASSPRGGGDEQFF
TRBJ1-1 | - | TRBV15 | CATSPGTGVTEAFF
TRBJ2-5 | - | TRBV27 | CASSLSGYETQYF
TRBJ2-5 | - | TRBV19 | CASSIFAGSSETQYF
TRBJ2-7 | - | TRBV3-1/TRBV3-2 | CASSQGERGGYEQYF